These 14 T cell receptor beta chains were sequenced from one sample in a study of cytomegalovirus exposure and HLA in healthy donors. The PCR ran on 60 Vbeta and 13 Jbeta primers. The repertoire was sequenced with immunoSEQ multiplex PCR; TCRdb's copy has only in-frame clones and lacks some. The repertoire includes about 160,000 clones, 70% to 80% of them detected once, and about 4.5% sits in the top ten. Material for sequencing was PBMCs. Receptors originate from a middle-aged man in good health and CMV-seronegative.

The chain joins TRBV10-3 to TRBJ1-2; 10 bases map to TRBD1. Germline V lookup: CDR1 ENHRY, CDR2 SYGVKD. CDR3 length: 15 residues. V lost 3 bases, J lost 6 bases, and 7 bases stayed unmatched. CDR3 sequence: CAISDSGTGVDGYTF. DNA of the CDR3: TGTGCCATCAGTGATTCTGGGACAGGGGTTGATGGCTACACCTTC.

V and J are TRBV7-2 and TRBJ2-5; 10 bases are a match to TRBD2. CDR1 is SGHTA and CDR2 is FQGNSA in the germline V gene. The CDR3 contains 16 residues. With V trimmed by 6 bases and J by 1 base, 8 bases remained unmatched. CDR3 sequence (DNA): TGTGCCAGCAGGTACCTACTAGCGGGGTCCCAAGAGACCCAGTACTTC. Amino acids: CASRYLLAGSQETQYF.

The V gene is TRBV6-1, the J gene TRBJ2-4; D unclear. The germline V and J ends were trimmed by 8 bases and 0 bases, with 14 bases remaining between them. Germline CDR1 MNHNS, CDR2 SASEGT. The CDR3 loop spans 15 amino acids. CDR3 sequence reads: CASRPGSLAKNIQYF. The DNA for the CDR3 is TGTGCCAGCCGGCCCGGGTCGCTAGCCAAAAACATTCAGTACTTC.

In its sample, this clone was seen once. The chain joins TRBV5-1 to TRBJ2-1; TRBD2 aligns across 15 bases. V shed 4 bases, J shed 7 bases, and the junction held 9 bases outside the gene matches. The CDR3 contains 17 residues. The germline V gene has CDR1 SGHRS and CDR2 YFSETQ. The CDR3 here is CASSTGLAGGGGNEQFF. In DNA form, the CDR3 reads TGCGCCAGCAGCACCGGACTAGCGGGGGGGGGAGGGAATGAGCAGTTCTTC.

This chain connects TRBV9 to TRBJ1-6; tentatively, D is TRBD1 (6 bases). The germline CDR1 and CDR2 sequences are SGDLS and YYNGEE. The V and J ends lost 2 bases and 4 bases respectively, with 10 bases between them. The CDR3 loop spans 15 amino acids. The CDR3 DNA reads TGTGCCAGCAGCGTCTCTACAGGGTATAATTCACCCCTCCACTTT. It yields the protein CASSVSTGYNSPLHF.

V usage is TRBV6-1 and J usage is TRBJ2-7; 9 bases are a match to TRBD2. Germline V gives CDR1 MNHNS, CDR2 SASEGT. The CDR3 has 15 residues. V gave up 7 bases and J gave up 1 base; unmatched junction bases: 8. The CDR3 is CASTLSGGPSYEQYF. The CDR3 DNA follows: TGTGCCAGCACCTTAAGCGGGGGGCCTTCCTACGAGCAGTACTTC.

This rearrangement joins TRBV6-5 to TRBJ1-4, with TRBD1 matching over 8 bases. Germline assignment: CDR1 MNHEY and CDR2 SVGAGI. The CDR3 consists of 16 residues. Germline trimming cut 2 bases from V and 8 bases from J; bases unmatched to any gene: 10. CDR3: CASSYLSRGTGEKLFF. The CDR3 DNA is TGTGCCAGCAGTTACCTGTCTCGCGGGACAGGAGAAAAACTGTTTTTT.

This chain connects TRBV18 to TRBJ2-1; 10 bases align to TRBD2. The CDR3 spans 17 residues. The germline V gene has CDR1 KGHSH and CDR2 LQKENI. J lost 10 bases, V lost 2 bases, and 14 bases had no gene match. In nucleotides, the CDR3 is TGTGCCAGCTCACCATTCACTAGCGGGGAGCTCCAGGGGGAGCAGTTCTTC. Encoded protein: CASSPFTSGELQGEQFF.

The J gene is TRBJ2-1, the V gene TRBV6-5; D is unclear. The CDR3 totals 13 residues. The ends were cut back, 6 bases at V and 4 bases at J, with 10 bases in the middle. CDR1 MNHEY and CDR2 SVGAGI come from the germline V gene. The CDR3 spells CASRMLDYNEQFF. The CDR3 region has the DNA TGTGCCAGCAGAATGTTAGATTACAATGAGCAGTTCTTC.

The chain is built from TRBV29-1 and TRBJ2-5; 13 bases match TRBD2. This CDR3 is built from 17 residues. Trimming at V came to 1 base and at J to 1 base, leaving 6 bases not matched to a gene. Germline V CDR1 and CDR2: SQVTM, ANQGSEA. The chain's CDR3 is CSVEAGTSGEFQETQYF. In DNA, the CDR3 is TGCAGCGTTGAAGCCGGGACTAGCGGGGAATTCCAAGAGACCCAGTACTTC. Looking up the rest from reference TRBV29-1 and TRBJ2-5 gives the full variable domain: SAVISQKPSRDICQRGTSLTIQCQVDSQVTMMFWYRQQPGQSLTLIATANQGSEATYESGFVIDKFPISRPNLTFSTLTVSNMSPEDSSIYLCSVEAGTSGEFQETQYFGPGTRLLVL.

The chain recombines TRBV9 with TRBJ2-7; TRBD1 matches at 10 bases. Trimming removed 3 bases from V and 3 bases from J; junction bases left unmatched: 6. This CDR3 spans 15 amino acids. Per germline, CDR1 SGDLS and CDR2 YYNGEE. CDR3 residues: CASSAGGDRGYEQYF. The CDR3, as DNA: TGTGCCAGCAGCGCGGGGGGGGACAGGGGCTACGAGCAGTACTTC.

About this clone: Germline is not matched at one junction end, which may reflect a read error. This rearrangement joins TRBV5-1 to TRBJ1-4; D may be TRBD1 (6 bases). CDR3 length: 17 amino acids. Looked up from germline, CDR1 is SGHRS and CDR2 is YFSETQ. For the CDR3, the DNA is TGCGCCAGCAGCCCCACCATGATCGACAGGCTGAATGAAGAACTGTTTTTT. Its translation is CASSPTMIDRLNEELFF.

V usage is TRBV29-1 and J usage is TRBJ1-2; 7 positions agree with TRBD1. Germline CDR1 SQVTM, CDR2 ANQGSEA. Trimming removed 4 bases from V and 9 bases from J; junction bases left unmatched: 20. The CDR3 spans 16 residues. The CDR3 DNA reads as TGCAGCGTTGGTCCCGTTGGTTCCCAGGGGGGTATGCGCTACACCTTC. This gives the protein CSVGPVGSQGGMRYTF.

The count of this clone is one. This chain connects TRBV9 to TRBJ1-2; 7 positions agree with TRBD1. V shed 3 bases and J 3 bases; nucleotides not matched to a gene: 2. The CDR3 spans 13 residues. Looked up from germline, CDR1 is SGDLS and CDR2 is YYNGEE. The CDR3 here is CASSATGDYGYTF. CDR3 coding DNA: TGTGCCAGCAGCGCCACAGGGGACTATGGCTACACCTTC.